What follows is one T cell receptor (beta chain) and its context. The source of the sample is a study of T cell responses to AZD1222 COVID-19 vaccine. Assay used: immunoSEQ multiplex PCR; TCRdb lists only in-frame clones, some missing. The repertoire holds under 150,000 clones, almost 90% seen once, with 1.5% to 2% in the top ten. Trimming stripped 3 bases from V and 0 bases from J, with 11 bases between. CDR3 size: 16 residues. Per germline, CDR1 MDHEN and CDR2 SYDVKM. This clonotype originated in an adult who received the AZD1222 COVID-19 vaccine. The sample consisted of peripheral blood, taken 28 days after the second AZD1222 dose. The chain uses TRBV28 and TRBJ1-4; perhaps TRBD1 as D (6 bases). The CDR3 protein is CASSLQGGATNEKLFF. The CDR3 coding sequence is TGTGCCAGCAGTTTGCAAGGGGGGGCAACTAATGAAAAACTGTTTTTT.